The 32 T cell receptor beta chains reported below all come from one sample, sequenced in a study of blood T cell repertoires in COVID-19. Repertoires were generated with immunoSEQ multiplex PCR, while TCRdb's copy carries only in-frame clones and drops some. Found here are about 230,000 clones, about 84% of them singletons; the top ten hold approximately 8%. The sequenced sample consisted of peripheral blood. These TCRs come from a woman older than 75 with acute or convalescent COVID-19.

The rearrangement joins TRBV21-1 to TRBJ2-7; TRBD2 reflects the table's D call only, with no check against the DNA. TRBV21-1 is a listed pseudogene. This CDR3 has 18 amino acids. The CDR3 reads CASSNDENPRVQIYEQYF. The CDR3 nucleotides read TGTGCCAGCAGCAATGATGAAAACCCTCGGGTGCAGATCTACGAGCAGTACTTC.

The chain combines TRBV3-1 (or the pseudogene TRBV3-2) with TRBJ2-1; D is possibly TRBD2 (5 bases). Germline lookup yields CDR1 LGHDT and CDR2 YNNKEL (reference sequence). With 4 bases removed from V and 7 bases from J, the gap between germline ends came to 8 bases. The CDR3 loop spans 12 amino acids. CDR3 loop: CASSRSGNEQFF. For the CDR3, the DNA is TGTGCCAGCAGCCGGTCGGGGAATGAGCAGTTCTTC.

V gene TRBV3-1 (or the pseudogene TRBV3-2) combines with J gene TRBJ2-5; TRBD2 agrees at 13 bases. Unmatched junction bases numbered 8, after V lost 2 bases and J lost 5 bases. Germline-derived CDR1 and CDR2 are LGHDT and YNNKEL (reference sequence). This CDR3 spans 17 amino acids. The DNA of the CDR3 is TGTGCCAGCAGCCAATGGACTAGCGGGAGAGATGGGGAGACCCAGTACTTC. It is translated as CASSQWTSGRDGETQYF.

V is TRBV11-2 and J is TRBJ1-3, with D maybe TRBD1 (5 bases). Per the germline V gene, CDR1 is SGHAT and CDR2 is FQNNGV. This CDR3 comprises 16 residues. Trimming removed 3 bases from V and 4 bases from J, with 16 bases in between. This chain's CDR3 is CASSFLQGALGNTIYF. CDR3 DNA: TGTGCCAGCAGCTTTCTTCAGGGCGCTCTGGGAAACACCATATATTTT.

This chain connects TRBV5-8 to TRBJ1-5; D might be TRBD1 (5 bases). Per the germline V gene, CDR1 is SGHTS and CDR2 is YDEGEE. Trimming took off 2 bases at V and 1 base at J, with 10 bases between the two ends. The CDR3 length is 15 residues. CDR3 DNA sequence: TGTGCCAGCAGCTTCCAGGGACTAAGCAATCAGCCCCAGCATTTT. This sequence encodes CASSFQGLSNQPQHF.

The chain carries TRBV3-1 (or the pseudogene TRBV3-2) and TRBJ2-7; 7 bases line up with TRBD1. Trimming removed 4 bases from V and 7 bases from J; junction bases left unmatched: 10. Germline V lookup: CDR1 LGHDT, CDR2 YNNKEL (reference sequence). The CDR3 is 14 amino acids. The CDR3 DNA sequence: TGTGCCAGCAGCCTCAATACAGGGGTTGGGGAGCAGTACTTC. It codes for CASSLNTGVGEQYF.

Ten or more counts support this clone. This sequence joins TRBV14 and TRBJ1-1; D call uncertain. The CDR3 contains 13 residues. Germline V gene data show CDR1 as SGHDN and CDR2 as FVKESK. V was shortened by 2 bases and J by 11 bases, with 15 bases between the two germline ends. The CDR3 nucleotides read TGTGCCAGCAGCCAAACGGTCCAAACGAAGGCTTTCTTT. This gives the protein CASSQTVQTKAFF. Full variable domain (rest looked up from reference TRBV14 and TRBJ1-1): EAGVTQFPSHSVIEKGQTVTLRCDPISGHDNLYWYRRVMGKEIKFLLHFVKESKQDESGMPNNRFLAERTGGTYSTLKVQPAELEDSGVYFCASSQTVQTKAFFGQGTRLTVV.

The chain employs TRBV19 and TRBJ2-3, with D hard to call. CDR1 and CDR2 (germline): LNHDA, SQIVND (reference sequence). This CDR3 comprises 13 residues. Trimming shortened V by 4 bases and J by 9 bases, and 14 bases separated the two germline ends. CDR3: CASSSSPGSTQYF. The CDR3 bases are TGTGCCAGTAGTAGCTCCCCCGGGTCCACGCAGTATTTT.

The chain recombines TRBV11-2 with TRBJ1-1; no clear D. The CDR3 runs 14 residues. Trimming shortened V by 5 bases and J by 4 bases, and 14 bases separated the two germline ends. CDR1 is SGHAT, CDR2 FQNNGV, per germline. CDR3 sequence: CASSRLVASTEAFF. The CDR3 nucleotides are TGTGCCAGCAGCCGTCTTGTGGCAAGCACTGAAGCTTTCTTT.

This chain links TRBV2 with TRBJ1-4, with 10 nucleotides matching TRBD1. The CDR3 sequence is 14 residues long. Looked up from germline, CDR1 is SNHLY and CDR2 is FYNNEI. V lost 5 bases and J lost 8; bases outside the gene matches: 5. The CDR3 region is CASSPDRGGEKLFF. The CDR3 DNA reads as TGTGCCAGCAGTCCGGACAGGGGGGGCGAAAAACTGTTTTTT.

V gene TRBV6-5 combines with J gene TRBJ2-7, with 7 bases aligning to TRBD1. CDR1 and CDR2 from the germline V gene are MNHEY and SVGAGI. The CDR3 spans 13 residues. Trimming removed 11 bases from V and 2 bases from J; junction bases left unmatched: 9. The CDR3 loop reads CASYRTGAYEQYF. CDR3 nucleotide sequence: TGTGCCTCCTATCGGACAGGAGCCTACGAGCAGTACTTC.

V and J are TRBV6-1 and TRBJ1-2, with a possible D match to TRBD1 (5 bases). Germline-derived CDR1 and CDR2 are MNHNS and SASEGT. CDR3 length: 15 residues. Trimming removed 2 bases from V and 0 bases from J, with 10 bases in between. CDR3 in DNA: TGTGCCAGCAGTGAAACGTGGGGCACTAACTATGGCTACACCTTC. Amino acids: CASSETWGTNYGYTF.

The chain recombines TRBV14 with TRBJ1-1; D unresolved. Deletions cut 3 bases from V and 1 base from J, with 6 bases between. The CDR3 runs 13 residues. Germline V lookup: CDR1 SGHDN, CDR2 FVKESK. CDR3 in amino acids: CASSQQKNTEAFF. CDR3 in DNA: TGTGCCAGCAGCCAGCAGAAGAACACTGAAGCTTTCTTT.

This clone has only one observation. V usage is TRBV27 and J usage is TRBJ2-2, with a possible D match to TRBD2 (5 bases). Trimming took off 5 bases at V and 0 bases at J, with 13 bases between the two ends. The CDR3 sequence is 16 residues long. From germline, CDR1 is MNHEY and CDR2 SMNVEV (reference sequence). CDR3 nucleotides: TGTGCCAGCAGTCGAATTGCGGGCACGAACACCGGGGAGCTGTTTTTT. Its protein product is CASSRIAGTNTGELFF.

J is TRBJ2-2 and V is TRBV24-1, with 13 nucleotides matching TRBD2. Trimming took 9 bases from V and 4 from J; bases not matched to a gene: 7. The CDR3 consists of 16 residues. Germline loops: CDR1 KGHDR, CDR2 SFDVKD. CDR3 protein: CATARTSGSATGELFF. CDR3 DNA: TGTGCCACCGCTAGGACTAGCGGGAGTGCCACCGGGGAGCTGTTTTTT.

This clone was found once. V gene TRBV5-1 combines with J gene TRBJ1-4; 8 bases map to TRBD1. This CDR3 is built from 16 residues. Germline V lookup: CDR1 SGHRS, CDR2 YFSETQ. V shed 0 bases, J shed 10 bases, and the junction held 11 bases outside the gene matches. CDR3: CASSLEYGTGIGKLFF. DNA of the CDR3: TGCGCCAGCAGCTTGGAATACGGGACAGGCATCGGAAAACTGTTTTTT. Variable domain in full (rest from reference TRBV5-1 and TRBJ1-4): KAGVTQTPRYLIKTRGQQVTLSCSPISGHRSVSWYQQTPGQGLQFLFEYFSETQRNKGNFPGRFSGRQFSNSRSEMNVSTLELGDSALYLCASSLEYGTGIGKLFFGSGTQLSVL.

V usage is TRBV7-9 and J usage is TRBJ2-1; 12 bases align to TRBD2. The CDR3 is made up of 16 amino acids. V dropped 1 base and J dropped 6; count of bases not matched to a gene: 4. The germline V gene has CDR1 SEHNR and CDR2 FQNEAQ (reference sequence). The CDR3: CASSLGLAGASNEQFF. The CDR3 DNA is TGTGCCAGCAGCTTAGGACTAGCGGGAGCTAGCAATGAGCAGTTCTTC.

This chain joins TRBV9 and TRBJ1-3, with D unresolved. Germline V gene sequence: CDR1 SGDLS, CDR2 YYNGEE. V lost 1 base and J 10 bases, leaving 9 bases between the germline ends. This CDR3 region has 12 residues. The DNA of the CDR3 is TGTGCCAGCAGCGTAACGGGTAGAACCATATATTTT. It codes for CASSVTGRTIYF. Combining the CDR3 with reference TRBV9 and TRBJ1-3 gives the whole variable domain DSGVTQTPKHLITATGQRVTLRCSPRSGDLSVYWYQQSLDQGLQFLIQYYNGEERAKGNILERFSAQQFPDLHSELNLSSLELGDSALYFCASSVTGRTIYFGEGSWLTVV.

CDR3 sequence reads: CASRPTGQNYEQYF. The CDR3 DNA reads TGTGCCAGCAGACCGACGGGACAAAACTACGAGCAGTACTTC. The V gene is TRBV7-2, the J gene TRBJ2-7, with D possibly being TRBD1 (6 bases). In germline, CDR1 is SGHTA, CDR2 FQGNSA. The CDR3 is 14 residues long. V gave up 6 bases and J gave up 3 bases, with 15 bases separating them. The full variable domain, its missing parts supplied by reference TRBV7-2 and TRBJ2-7, is GAGVSQSPSNKVTEKGKDVELRCDPISGHTALYWYRQSLGQGLEFLIYFQGNSAPDKSGLPSDRFSAERTGGSVSTLTIQRTQQEDSAVYLCASRPTGQNYEQYFGPGTRLTVT.

This clone showed up just once. The rearrangement uses TRBV7-3 and TRBJ2-1, with D possibly being TRBD2 (6 bases). The germline gives CDR1 SGHTA, CDR2 FQGTGA. Trimming removed 2 bases at V and 0 bases at J, with 8 bases between. CDR3 length: 15 residues. CDR3 coding DNA: TGTGCCAGCAGCTTACGGGGGAGCTCCTACAATGAGCAGTTCTTC. It codes for CASSLRGSSYNEQFF.

The CDR3 spells CASSVGTPLRETQYF. As DNA, the CDR3 is TGTGCCAGCAGCGTCGGGACACCTCTTAGGGAGACCCAGTACTTC. The genes are TRBV9 and TRBJ2-5; tentative D call: TRBD1 (6 bases). The germline CDR1 and CDR2 sequences are SGDLS and YYNGEE. This CDR3 contains 15 residues. Trimming removed 2 bases from V and 5 bases from J, with 16 bases in between.

The J gene is TRBJ1-2, the V gene TRBV19, with 7 bases lining up with TRBD1. In germline, CDR1 is LNHDA, CDR2 SQIVND (reference sequence). Trimming at V came to 5 bases and at J to 5 bases, leaving 8 bases not matched to a gene. The CDR3 consists of 14 residues. CDR3 nucleotides: TGTGCCAGTAGTGAACGACAGGGACGGTATGGCTACACCTTC. This translates into CASSERQGRYGYTF.

V and J are TRBV5-4 and TRBJ2-5; 9 bases map to TRBD2. V lost 4 bases and J lost 5; bases outside the gene matches: 6. The CDR3 length is 14 residues. The germline V gene has CDR1 SGHNT and CDR2 YYREEE (reference sequence). The CDR3 region is CASSVRTSVETQYF. In nucleotides, the CDR3 is TGTGCCAGCAGCGTCCGGACTAGCGTGGAGACCCAGTACTTC.

The chain links TRBV28 to TRBJ1-2; D is unclear. The CDR3 consists of 13 residues. V was trimmed by 8 bases and J by 4 bases, leaving 14 bases between them. Germline V gene sequence: CDR1 MDHEN, CDR2 SYDVKM. Here the CDR3 DNA reads TGTGCCAGCCGAGGGATTCGGGCCTATGGCTACACCTTC. This gives the protein CASRGIRAYGYTF.

This sequence joins TRBV29-1 and TRBJ1-1; 7 bases align to TRBD1. This CDR3 region has 12 residues. V shed 3 bases, J shed 7 bases, and the junction held 5 bases outside the gene matches. Germline V gene lookup returns CDR1 SQVTM and CDR2 ANQGSEA. CDR3 DNA: TGCAGCGTTGATAAGGGGGCTGATGAAGCTTTCTTT. Amino acids: CSVDKGADEAFF.

The chain links TRBV19 to TRBJ2-7; D is unresolved. This CDR3 spans 14 amino acids. V lost 5 bases to trimming and J lost 9 bases, with 20 bases between them. CDR1 LNHDA and CDR2 SQIVND come from the germline V gene (reference sequence). CDR3 nucleotides: TGTGCCAGTAGTTCGCGACAATTCGCTACGAGGCAGTACTTC. This gives the protein CASSSRQFATRQYF.

The rearrangement links TRBV29-1 to TRBJ2-3; a possible D gene is TRBD2 (5 bases). V was pared by 8 bases and J by 4 bases, with 16 bases between. The CDR3 runs 13 residues. Germline V lookup: CDR1 SQVTM, CDR2 ANQGSEA. This CDR3 reads CSSPREGADTQYF. CDR3 in DNA: TGCAGCTCGCCGAGGGAAGGAGCAGATACGCAGTATTTT.

The chain recombines TRBV10-3 with TRBJ2-7, with TRBD2 identical over 8 bases. With 3 bases clipped from V and 4 bases from J, the junction kept 8 bases outside the gene matches. Germline V gene data show CDR1 as ENHRY and CDR2 as SYGVKD. This CDR3 spans 15 amino acids. The CDR3 DNA is TGTGCCATCAGTGATAAAGGCGGGACTAGATACGAGCAGTACTTC. Its translation: CAISDKGGTRYEQYF.

The rearrangement links TRBV10-1 to TRBJ2-7; perhaps TRBD1 as D (9 bases). There are 15 residues in the CDR3. Between the trimmed V and J ends, which lost 4 bases and 5 bases, there was a span of 18 bases. CDR1 is WNHNN and CDR2 is SYGVQD in the germline V gene (reference sequence). CDR3 protein: CASSGTTGGLDEQYF. Here the CDR3 DNA reads TGCGCCAGCAGTGGGACGACAGGGGGACTAGACGAGCAGTACTTC.

The rearrangement joins TRBV29-1 to TRBJ1-3, with a possible D match to TRBD1 (5 bases). The CDR3 is made up of 14 amino acids. With 4 bases removed from V and 4 bases from J, the gap between germline ends came to 14 bases. Germline V gene sequence: CDR1 SQVTM, CDR2 ANQGSEA. The CDR3 reads CSVGSGSSGNTIYF. CDR3 coding DNA: TGCAGCGTTGGTTCAGGGTCTTCGGGAAACACCATATATTTT.

This rearrangement joins TRBV27 to TRBJ1-1, with D possibly TRBD1 on 6 matching bases. V shed 6 bases and J shed 4 bases, with 15 bases lying between them. This CDR3 has 14 residues. Looked up from germline, CDR1 is MNHEY and CDR2 is SMNVEV (reference sequence). CDR3 loop: CASSPSRDTTEAFF. CDR3 bases: TGTGCCAGCAGCCCGAGCAGGGACACCACTGAAGCTTTCTTT.

The rearrangement joins TRBV28 to TRBJ1-6; possible D gene TRBD1, 5 bases. Trimming left V 4 bases short and J 5 bases short, with 21 bases between. Germline CDR1 reads MDHEN; CDR2 reads SYDVKM. The CDR3 extends over 18 amino acids. As DNA, the CDR3 is TGTGCCAGCAGTTCCGCAACTCCACCCGACAGAAATAATTCACCCCTCCACTTT. Translation: CASSSATPPDRNNSPLHF.